Below, 21 T cell receptor beta chains from the same sample are listed, as sequenced in a study of preoperative IRX-2 immunotherapy in early breast cancer. Stated treatment: preoperative locoregional IRX-2 cytokine immunotherapy. Using immunoSEQ multiplex PCR, the repertoire was profiled, and TCRdb retains in-frame clones only, with some absent. Here the sample spans roughly 99,000 clones, 86% being singletons. Sequencing used tumor tissue, obtained after IRX-2 immunotherapy. Every receptor here comes from a human donor with breast cancer.

The rearrangement joins TRBV19 to TRBJ2-2, with D perhaps matching TRBD1 (7 bases). Looked up from germline, CDR1 is LNHDA and CDR2 is SQIVND (reference sequence). The CDR3 is 17 amino acids. V dropped 0 bases and J dropped 2 bases, with 13 bases sitting between them. CDR3 bases: TGTGCCAGTAGTATAGAGGGGGGACAGACTAACACCGGGGAGCTGTTTTTT. Translation: CASSIEGGQTNTGELFF.

In DNA, the CDR3 is TGTGCCAGCAGCTTCGGGGTGGATGAAAAACTGTTTTTT. Encoded protein: CASSFGVDEKLFF. The V call is TRBV7-1, the J call TRBJ1-4; the D is unclear. TRBV7-1 carries the ORF label, with uncertain function. V was shortened by 4 bases and J by 6 bases, with 9 bases between the two germline ends. This CDR3 contains 13 residues.

The V call is TRBV10-1, the J call TRBJ1-6; D uncertain. The CDR3 runs 13 residues. The V gene's germline CDR1 is WNHNN and CDR2 SYGVQD (reference sequence). Trimming took 4 bases from V and 7 from J, leaving 8 bases between them. Here the CDR3 DNA reads TGCGCCAGCAGTGTTTCCCAAAATTCACCCCTCCACTTT. As protein: CASSVSQNSPLHF.

The chain has TRBV28 and TRBJ1-1; D gene unclear. V lost 2 bases, J lost 7 bases, and 8 bases lay in between. The CDR3 sequence is 12 residues long. Germline CDR1 and CDR2: MDHEN and SYDVKM. CDR3 sequence (DNA): TGTGCCAGCAGTTTACGGGTGGGTGAAGCTTTCTTT. Residues: CASSLRVGEAFF.

V and J are TRBV18 and TRBJ2-5, with D perhaps TRBD1 (5 bases). The germline V and J ends were trimmed by 4 bases and 4 bases, with 10 bases remaining between them. This CDR3 has 13 amino acids. Germline CDR1 is KGHSH and CDR2 is LQKENI. The CDR3 protein is CASSLRQTETQYF. CDR3 nucleotide sequence: TGTGCCAGCTCACTTCGACAGACAGAGACCCAGTACTTC.

The rearrangement links TRBV5-1 to TRBJ2-7; TRBD1 matches at 10 bases. In germline, CDR1 is SGHRS, CDR2 YFSETQ. The CDR3 has 14 residues. V trimming: 1 base; J trimming: 5 bases; junction bases outside the gene matches: 3. Here the CDR3 DNA reads TGCGCCAGCAGCTTGCGGACAGGGGGTGACGAGCAGTACTTC. This sequence encodes CASSLRTGGDEQYF. The whole variable domain, remainder taken from reference TRBV5-1 and TRBJ2-7, is KAGVTQTPRYLIKTRGQQVTLSCSPISGHRSVSWYQQTPGQGLQFLFEYFSETQRNKGNFPGRFSGRQFSNSRSEMNVSTLELGDSALYLCASSLRTGGDEQYFGPGTRLTVT.

On this clone: One end of the junction fails to match germline, which may point to a read error. This chain joins TRBV7-6 and TRBJ1-1; D may be TRBD1 (5 bases). CDR3 length: 15 amino acids. From germline, CDR1 is SGHVS and CDR2 FNYEAQ. The CDR3 is CASRLGAGVNTEAFF. Here the CDR3 DNA reads TGTGCCAGCAGGCTCGGGGCGGGCGTGAATACTGAAGCTTTCTTT.

The gene calls are TRBV28 and TRBJ1-2, with 9 bases matching TRBD1. The J segment lost 2 bases and the V segment lost 6 bases, leaving 10 bases of the junction unmatched. From germline, CDR1 is MDHEN and CDR2 SYDVKM. This CDR3 has 16 amino acids. The CDR3 DNA sequence: TGTGCCAGCAGAGGACCACAGGGGGCGTCAAACTATGGCTACACCTTC. It yields the protein CASRGPQGASNYGYTF.

V and J are TRBV6-8 and TRBJ1-5, with TRBD1 as a possible D gene (5 bases). Germline V gene sequence: CDR1 MNHGY, CDR2 SAAAGT. The length of the CDR3 is 16 residues. Between the trimmed V and J ends, which lost 0 bases and 1 base, there was a span of 10 bases. CDR3 sequence reads: CASSYSAGTSNQPQHF. CDR3 nucleotides: TGTGCCAGCAGTTACTCGGCGGGGACCAGCAATCAGCCCCAGCATTTT.

The chain employs TRBV19 and TRBJ2-6, with a weak D call TRBD1 (7 bases). CDR1 is LNHDA and CDR2 is SQIVND in the germline V gene (reference sequence). The CDR3 contains 15 residues. With 5 bases removed from V and 4 bases from J, the gap between germline ends came to 12 bases. CDR3 in amino acids: CASSRGTAGANVLTF. CDR3 DNA: TGTGCCAGTAGTCGCGGGACAGCCGGGGCCAACGTCCTGACTTTC. The whole variable domain, remainder taken from reference TRBV19 and TRBJ2-6, is DGGITQSPKYLFRKEGQNVTLSCEQNLNHDAMYWYRQDPGQGLRLIYYSQIVNDFQKGDIAEGYSVSREKKESFPLTVTSAQKNPTAFYLCASSRGTAGANVLTFGAGSRLTVL.

The chain couples TRBV19 to TRBJ1-4; TRBD1 aligns across 8 bases. The CDR3 contains 14 residues. Looked up from germline, CDR1 is LNHDA and CDR2 is SQIVND (reference sequence). V trimming: 6 bases; J trimming: 4 bases; junction bases outside the gene matches: 4. CDR3 sequence reads: CASSDRGNNEKLFF. The CDR3 DNA reads as TGTGCCAGTAGCGACAGGGGAAATAATGAAAAACTGTTTTTT.

The chain joins TRBV11-3 to TRBJ2-7; D gene unclear. This CDR3 is 15 amino acids long. Between the trimmed V and J ends, which lost 4 bases and 6 bases, there was a span of 19 bases. From germline, CDR1 is SGHNT and CDR2 YENEEA. The CDR3 bases are TGTGCCAGCAGCTCCACCGGGTCCAGAGCTTCCGAGCAGTACTTC. It translates to CASSSTGSRASEQYF.

This clone was recorded only once. This chain uses TRBV6-8 with TRBJ2-7; TRBD1 matches at 11 bases. This CDR3 has 14 residues. Germline trimming cut 10 bases from V and 3 bases from J; bases unmatched to any gene: 8. CDR1 MNHGY and CDR2 SAAAGT come from the germline V gene. CDR3 DNA: TGTGCCATCCGCCCGGGACAGGGGGTCTACGAGCAGTACTTC. It yields the protein CAIRPGQGVYEQYF.

In nucleotides, the CDR3 is TGTGCCAGCAGCAGACAGGGTGATGCGACCCAGTACTTC. Protein sequence: CASSRQGDATQYF. The chain carries TRBV7-4 and TRBJ2-5, with 7 bases that match TRBD1. The V segment lost 5 bases and the J segment 7 bases; nucleotides outside the gene matches: 7. The CDR3 is 13 residues long. Per the germline V gene, CDR1 is SGHVT and CDR2 is SQSDAQ.

This rearrangement joins TRBV19 to TRBJ1-5; 10 bases match TRBD1. Per the germline V gene, CDR1 is LNHDA and CDR2 is SQIVND (reference sequence). CDR3 length: 14 amino acids. The J segment lost 7 bases and the V segment lost 4 bases, leaving 4 bases of the junction unmatched. The CDR3 loop is CASSTGTGEQPQHF. For the CDR3, the DNA is TGTGCCAGTAGTACCGGGACAGGGGAGCAGCCCCAGCATTTT.

This clone turned up a few times. At one boundary the junction diverges from the germline segment, which might be a read error. The rearrangement joins TRBV15 to TRBJ1-4; 8 bases are a match to TRBD1. This CDR3 contains 14 residues. Germline assignment: CDR1 LNHNV and CDR2 YYDKDF (reference sequence). The CDR3 DNA reads as TGTGCCAGCAGCTGGGGACAGGCTAATGAAAAACTGTTTTTT. Translation: CASSWGQANEKLFF.

The chain carries TRBV15 and TRBJ1-1; possibly TRBD1 for D (5 bases). The CDR3 contains 14 residues. Germline loops: CDR1 LNHNV, CDR2 YYDKDF (reference sequence). The V and J ends lost 0 bases and 4 bases respectively, with 9 bases between them. The CDR3 DNA follows: TGTGCCACCAGCAGAGATCAGGGTTTCACTGAAGCTTTCTTT. This sequence encodes CATSRDQGFTEAFF.

This chain uses TRBV5-1 with TRBJ1-1; TRBD1 might be the D (5 bases). CDR3 length: 15 residues. V lost 4 bases to trimming and J lost 1 base, with 14 bases between them. Germline assignment: CDR1 SGHRS and CDR2 YFSETQ. CDR3 in DNA: TGCGCCAGCAGCGTCAACCAGGGTCGGAACACTGAAGCTTTCTTT. Translating gives CASSVNQGRNTEAFF.

Only a few counts were recorded for this clone. The V call is TRBV6-8, the J call TRBJ2-7, with TRBD1 identical over 8 bases. CDR1 is MNHGY and CDR2 is SAAAGT in the germline V gene. With V trimmed by 6 bases and J by 5 bases, 6 bases remained unmatched. The CDR3 loop spans 13 amino acids. The CDR3 spells CASRQGASDEQYF. The CDR3 region has the DNA TGTGCCAGCAGGCAGGGGGCCAGCGACGAGCAGTACTTC.

The chain recombines TRBV5-1 with TRBJ1-1, with D unresolved. This CDR3 comprises 15 residues. V was cut by 3 bases and J by 2 bases, with 14 bases left in between. Per the germline V gene, CDR1 is SGHRS and CDR2 is YFSETQ. This CDR3 is CASSSGWGYNTEAFF. The CDR3 nucleotides read TGCGCCAGCAGCTCCGGGTGGGGTTATAACACTGAAGCTTTCTTT.

V is TRBV6-7 and J is TRBJ2-3, with 11 positions matching TRBD1. TRBV6-7 is placed among ORFs of uncertain function. V was pared by 1 base and J by 6 bases, with 6 bases of the junction left unmatched. CDR3 length: 16 residues. In nucleotides, the CDR3 is TGTGCCAGCAGTTACTTGGGGACAGGGGGAATGGATACGCAGTATTTT. Amino acids: CASSYLGTGGMDTQYF.